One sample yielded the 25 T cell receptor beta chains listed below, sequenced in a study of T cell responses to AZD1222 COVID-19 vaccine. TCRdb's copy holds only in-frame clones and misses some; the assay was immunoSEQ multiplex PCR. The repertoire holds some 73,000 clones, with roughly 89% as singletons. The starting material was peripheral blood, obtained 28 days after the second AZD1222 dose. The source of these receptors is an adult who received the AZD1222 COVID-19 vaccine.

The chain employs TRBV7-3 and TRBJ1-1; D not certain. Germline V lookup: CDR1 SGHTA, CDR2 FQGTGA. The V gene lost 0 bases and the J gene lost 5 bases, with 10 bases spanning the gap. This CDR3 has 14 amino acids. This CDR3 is CASSLTTLGTEAFF. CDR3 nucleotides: TGTGCCAGCAGCTTAACGACATTGGGAACTGAAGCTTTCTTT.

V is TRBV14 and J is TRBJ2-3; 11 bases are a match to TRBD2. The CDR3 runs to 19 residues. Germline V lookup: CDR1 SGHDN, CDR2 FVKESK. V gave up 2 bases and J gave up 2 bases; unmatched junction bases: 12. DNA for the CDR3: TGTGCCAGCAGCCAATCCCTAGCGGGAGGCCCAGAGAACACAGATACGCAGTATTTT. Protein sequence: CASSQSLAGGPENTDTQYF.

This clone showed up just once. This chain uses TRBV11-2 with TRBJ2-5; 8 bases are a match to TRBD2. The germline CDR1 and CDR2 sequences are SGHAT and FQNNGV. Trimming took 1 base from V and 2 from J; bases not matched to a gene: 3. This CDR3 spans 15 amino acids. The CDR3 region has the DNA TGTGCCAGCAGCTTAGTTTTAGCGGGACAAGAGACCCAGTACTTC. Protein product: CASSLVLAGQETQYF.

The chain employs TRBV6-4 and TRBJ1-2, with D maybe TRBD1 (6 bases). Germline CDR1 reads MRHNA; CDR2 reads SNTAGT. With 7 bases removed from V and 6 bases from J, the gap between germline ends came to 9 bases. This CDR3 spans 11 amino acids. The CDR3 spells CASMGGDGYTF. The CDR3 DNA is TGTGCCAGCATGGGGGGCGATGGCTACACCTTC.

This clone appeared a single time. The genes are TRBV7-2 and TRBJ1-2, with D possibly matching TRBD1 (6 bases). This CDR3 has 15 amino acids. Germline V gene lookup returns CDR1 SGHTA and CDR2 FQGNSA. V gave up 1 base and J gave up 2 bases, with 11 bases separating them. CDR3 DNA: TGTGCCAGCAGCTTAGTCCAGGGGATAAACTATGGCTACACCTTC. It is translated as CASSLVQGINYGYTF. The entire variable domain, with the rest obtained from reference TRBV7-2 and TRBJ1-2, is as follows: GAGVSQSPSNKVTEKGKDVELRCDPISGHTALYWYRQSLGQGLEFLIYFQGNSAPDKSGLPSDRFSAERTGGSVSTLTIQRTQQEDSAVYLCASSLVQGINYGYTFGSGTRLTVV.

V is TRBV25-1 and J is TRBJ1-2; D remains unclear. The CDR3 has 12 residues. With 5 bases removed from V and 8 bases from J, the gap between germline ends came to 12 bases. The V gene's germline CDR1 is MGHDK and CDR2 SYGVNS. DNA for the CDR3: TGTGCCAGCAGTTGGGGAGTTCAGGGCTACACCTTC. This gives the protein CASSWGVQGYTF.

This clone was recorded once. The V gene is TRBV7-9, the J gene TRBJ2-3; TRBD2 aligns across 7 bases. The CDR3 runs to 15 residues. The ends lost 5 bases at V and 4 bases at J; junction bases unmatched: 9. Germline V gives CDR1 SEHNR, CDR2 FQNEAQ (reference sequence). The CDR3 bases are TGTGCCAGCAGCCTCTCAGGCGCGGGGGCAGATACGCAGTATTTT. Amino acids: CASSLSGAGADTQYF.

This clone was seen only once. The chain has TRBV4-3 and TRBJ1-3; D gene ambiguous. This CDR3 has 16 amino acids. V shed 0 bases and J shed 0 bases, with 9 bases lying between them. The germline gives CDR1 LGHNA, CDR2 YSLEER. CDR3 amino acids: CASSQDGFPSGNTIYF. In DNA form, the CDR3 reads TGCGCCAGCAGCCAAGATGGTTTTCCCTCTGGAAACACCATATATTTT.

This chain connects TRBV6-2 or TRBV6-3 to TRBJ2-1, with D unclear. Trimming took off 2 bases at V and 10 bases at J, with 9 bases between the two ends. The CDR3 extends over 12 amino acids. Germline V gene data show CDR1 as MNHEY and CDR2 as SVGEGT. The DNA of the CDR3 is TGTGCCAGCAGTTACCCGACACCCGAGCAGTTCTTC. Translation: CASSYPTPEQFF.

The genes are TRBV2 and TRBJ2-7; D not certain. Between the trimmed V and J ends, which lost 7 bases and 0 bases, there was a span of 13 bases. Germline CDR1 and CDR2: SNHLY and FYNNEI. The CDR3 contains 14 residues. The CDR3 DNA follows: TGTGCCAGCACCCTGGAGCAAAACTCCTACGAGCAGTACGTC. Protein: CASTLEQNSYEQYV.

As DNA, the CDR3 is TGTGCCAGCGACAGGACTAACTATGGCTACACCTTC. The encoded protein is CASDRTNYGYTF. This sequence joins TRBV19 and TRBJ1-2; possible D gene TRBD1, 6 bases. In germline, CDR1 is LNHDA, CDR2 SQIVND (reference sequence). Trimming shortened V by 9 bases and J by 0 bases, and 8 bases separated the two germline ends. The CDR3 spans 12 residues.

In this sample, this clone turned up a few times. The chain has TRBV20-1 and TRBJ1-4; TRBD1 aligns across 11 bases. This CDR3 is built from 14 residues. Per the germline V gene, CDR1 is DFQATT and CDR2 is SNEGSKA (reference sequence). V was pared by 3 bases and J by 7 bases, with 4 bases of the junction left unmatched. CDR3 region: CSASLGTGGEKLFF. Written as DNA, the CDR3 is TGCAGTGCTAGTCTCGGGACAGGGGGTGAAAAACTGTTTTTT.

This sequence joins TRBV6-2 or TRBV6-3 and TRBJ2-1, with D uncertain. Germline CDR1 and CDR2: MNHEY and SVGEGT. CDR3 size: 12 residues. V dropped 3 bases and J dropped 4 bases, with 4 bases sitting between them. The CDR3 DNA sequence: TGTGCCAGCAGTTATGGGTACAATGAGCAGTTCTTC. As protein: CASSYGYNEQFF.

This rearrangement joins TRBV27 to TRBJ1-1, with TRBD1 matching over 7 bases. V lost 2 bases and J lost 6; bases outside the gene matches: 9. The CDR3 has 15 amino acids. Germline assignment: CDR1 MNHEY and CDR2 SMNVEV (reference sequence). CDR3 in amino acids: CASSLVQGRLPEAFF. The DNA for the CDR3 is TGTGCCAGCAGTTTAGTACAGGGGCGTCTGCCTGAAGCTTTCTTT.

CDR3 in DNA: TGTGCCAGCAGACGACAGGGGTGGGGATTTTACGAGCAGTACGTC. This codes for CASRRQGWGFYEQYV. The chain combines TRBV6-5 with TRBJ2-7, with 8 bases identical to TRBD1. Germline values: CDR1 MNHEY, CDR2 SVGAGI. V was clipped by 6 bases and J by 4 bases; unmatched bases: 11. The CDR3 has 15 residues.

CDR3 protein: CASRSARLQETQYF. In DNA, the CDR3 is TGTGCCAGCAGGTCCGCGCGCCTCCAAGAGACCCAGTACTTC. This chain links TRBV5-8 with TRBJ2-5; D call uncertain. The V end was cut by 5 bases, the J end by 1 base, with 12 bases between. CDR3 length: 14 residues. Per germline, CDR1 SGHTS and CDR2 YDEGEE.

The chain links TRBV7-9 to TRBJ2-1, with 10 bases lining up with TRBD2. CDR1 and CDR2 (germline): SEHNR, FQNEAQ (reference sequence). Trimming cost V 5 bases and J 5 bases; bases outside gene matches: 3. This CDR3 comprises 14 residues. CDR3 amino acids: CASSPGLADNEQFF. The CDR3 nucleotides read TGTGCCAGCAGCCCAGGACTAGCGGACAATGAGCAGTTCTTC.

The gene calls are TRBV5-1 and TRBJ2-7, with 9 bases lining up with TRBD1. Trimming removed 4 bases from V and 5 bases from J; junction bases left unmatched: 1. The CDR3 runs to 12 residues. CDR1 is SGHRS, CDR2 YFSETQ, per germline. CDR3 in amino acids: CASSGTGNEQYF. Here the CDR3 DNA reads TGCGCCAGCAGCGGGACAGGGAACGAGCAGTACTTC.

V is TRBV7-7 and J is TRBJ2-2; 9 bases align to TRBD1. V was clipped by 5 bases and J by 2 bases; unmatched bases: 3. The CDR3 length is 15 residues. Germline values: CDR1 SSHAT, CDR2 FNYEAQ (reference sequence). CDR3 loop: CASSGDRVNTGELFF. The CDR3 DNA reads TGTGCCAGCAGCGGGGACAGGGTCAACACCGGGGAGCTGTTTTTT.

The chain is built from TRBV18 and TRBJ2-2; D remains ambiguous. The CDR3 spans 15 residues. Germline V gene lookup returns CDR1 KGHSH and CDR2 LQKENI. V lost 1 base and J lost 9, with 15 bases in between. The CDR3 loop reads CASSPRQAAVWELFF. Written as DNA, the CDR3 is TGTGCCAGCTCACCACGGCAGGCCGCAGTCTGGGAGCTGTTTTTT. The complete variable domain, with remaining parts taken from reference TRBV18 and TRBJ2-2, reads NAGVMQNPRHLVRRRGQEARLRCSPMKGHSHVYWYRQLPEEGLKFMVYLQKENIIDESGMPKERFSAEFPKEGPSILRIQQVVRGDSAAYFCASSPRQAAVWELFFGEGSRLTVL.

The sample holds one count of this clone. The CDR3 region has the DNA TGTGCCAGCAGTGAAAACACATCCTACGAGCAGTACTTC. It is translated as CASSENTSYEQYF. The V call is TRBV6-1, the J call TRBJ2-7; D remains ambiguous. From germline, CDR1 is MNHNS and CDR2 SASEGT. With 2 bases removed from V and 1 base from J, the gap between germline ends came to 6 bases. The CDR3 has 13 residues.

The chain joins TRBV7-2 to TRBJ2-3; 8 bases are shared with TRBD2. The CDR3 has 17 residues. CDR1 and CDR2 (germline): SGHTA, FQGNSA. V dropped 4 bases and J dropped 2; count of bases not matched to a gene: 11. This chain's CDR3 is CASSWPLAGGATDTQYF. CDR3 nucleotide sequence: TGTGCCAGCAGCTGGCCCCTTGCCGGGGGGGCCACAGATACGCAGTATTTT.

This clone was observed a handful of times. This chain's CDR3 is CASSLDSGTDTGELFF. Here the CDR3 DNA reads TGTGCCAGCAGCTTAGATTCCGGGACGGACACCGGGGAGCTGTTTTTT. This chain connects TRBV7-2 to TRBJ2-2; either TRBD1 or TRBD2 may supply D (5 bases each). CDR1 and CDR2 (germline): SGHTA, FQGNSA. V was shortened by 1 base and J by 3 bases, with 12 bases between the two germline ends. The CDR3 runs 16 residues. The full variable domain, with the rest looked up from reference TRBV7-2 and TRBJ2-2, is GAGVSQSPSNKVTEKGKDVELRCDPISGHTALYWYRQSLGQGLEFLIYFQGNSAPDKSGLPSDRFSAERTGGSVSTLTIQRTQQEDSAVYLCASSLDSGTDTGELFFGEGSRLTVL.

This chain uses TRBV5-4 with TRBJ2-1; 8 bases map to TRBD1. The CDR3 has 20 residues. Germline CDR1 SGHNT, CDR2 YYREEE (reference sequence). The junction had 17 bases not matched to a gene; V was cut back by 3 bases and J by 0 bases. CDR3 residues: CASSSVSGQANPSSYNEQFF. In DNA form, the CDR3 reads TGTGCCAGCAGCTCGGTCTCGGGACAGGCGAACCCGAGCTCCTACAATGAGCAGTTCTTC.

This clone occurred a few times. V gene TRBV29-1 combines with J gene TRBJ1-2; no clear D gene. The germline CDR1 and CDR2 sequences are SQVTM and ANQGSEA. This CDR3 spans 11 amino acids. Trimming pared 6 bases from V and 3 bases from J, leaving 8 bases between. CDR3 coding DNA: TGCAGCGTCGACGGATACTATGGCTACACCTTC. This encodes CSVDGYYGYTF. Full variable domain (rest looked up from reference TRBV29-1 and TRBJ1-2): SAVISQKPSRDICQRGTSLTIQCQVDSQVTMMFWYRQQPGQSLTLIATANQGSEATYESGFVIDKFPISRPNLTFSTLTVSNMSPEDSSIYLCSVDGYYGYTFGSGTRLTVV.